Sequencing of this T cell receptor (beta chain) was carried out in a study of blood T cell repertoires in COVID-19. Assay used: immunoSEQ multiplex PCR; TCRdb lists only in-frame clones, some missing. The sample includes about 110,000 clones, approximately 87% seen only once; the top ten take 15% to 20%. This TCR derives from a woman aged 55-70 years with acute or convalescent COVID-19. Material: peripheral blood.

CDR3 DNA: TGTGCCAGCAGCTTTGACGGCGGGAGGCACAATGAGCAGTTCTTC. Its protein is CASSFDGGRHNEQFF. The genes are TRBV7-2 and TRBJ2-1; 8 positions agree with TRBD2. The CDR3 loop spans 15 amino acids. J was trimmed by 5 bases and V by 3 bases; bases with no gene match: 6. Germline CDR1 is SGHTA and CDR2 is FQGNSA.